The present entry profiles one T cell receptor beta chain with its context. Its antigen target is currently unknown. Per-base quality was not reported, and no clone a single base away is much larger than it. TCRbeta CDR3 regions were amplified from genomic DNA by means of the immunoSEQ Assay, a bias-controlled multiplex PCR. Turning to the authors' computational methods: Within the assay, amplification of reference gene primers was used to estimate how many nucleated cells each sample contained. To quantify the absolute abundance of each unique TCRbeta CDR3 rearrangement, sequence reads were collapsed and filtered. For each sample, productive Simpson clonality was calculated as the square root of Simpson's diversity index across productive rearrangements. TCRdb retrieved this table from immuneACCESS and kept in-frame rearrangements only. Not all clones are present; in checked studies, unresolved V genes account for under half, and no reason is known for the remainder. Clone size and V and J calls were adopted from that table, with D and trimming inferred from the DNA. In this sample the table shows 100,000 to 120,000 clones, 70% to 90% of which occur a single time. Around 3.2% of the sample goes to the ten largest clones.

This sample is drawn from a study of blood T cell repertoires in COVID-19 (dated by TCRdb to the early 2020s). The study in broad terms: Samples from collaborators originated in the United States, Italy and Spain and spanned both the acute and convalescent phases of COVID-19. The material from the prospective study consisted of cDNA or gDNA derived from T cells, B-cell-depleted T cells, or PBMCs. Subjects who had been exposed to COVID-19, were actively infected with it, or had recovered from it provided the deeply sampled blood TCRbeta repertoires that made up the dataset. The repertoires were made available in a free public database intended to serve as a resource for research on the immune response to SARS-CoV-2. The samples were drawn from two sources: the first 160 participants of the ongoing ImmuneRACE study, and 1,200 or so subjects contributed by 6 global collaborators. Nearly every sample came with metadata listing a de-identified subject ID, COVID-19 status, age in years and sex. Where HLA class I and class II types were available, the types were taken from metadata supplied by the sample provider, not from assay-based typing. The research as a whole found: The quantity of clinical and demographic metadata differed by source and by participant and was supplied without curation.

Collaborating institutions collected whole blood in K2EDTA tubes following their own protocols. Collaborator samples were shipped for TCRbeta analysis as frozen whole blood, isolated PBMCs, or DNA extracted from either sample type. The CDR3 sequence holds 13 residues, the cysteine and phenylalanine included. Of the read, only the CDR3 DNA is kept; its 39 bases are in frame from base 1. From V the trimming removes 4 bases and from J it removes 2 bases, while the gene matches leave 1 base of the junction unaccounted for. The CDR1 and CDR2 encoded by the germline V gene (reference sequence) are LNHDA and SQIVND.

Sample: peripheral blood. The receptor's source is a woman in her forties or fifties with acute or convalescent COVID-19. The rearranged chain carries TRBV19 and TRBJ1-2, with TRBD1 matching 7 junction bases. The base sequence is TGTGCCAGTAGTACACAGGGGAACTATGGCTACACCTTC. This yields the protein CASSTQGNYGYTF.